This TCR beta chain is drawn from a study of blood T cells in healthy people across ages. Healthy Caucasian individuals from Russia aged 6 to 90 served as donors. The use of a sample-barcoded 5' primer and a J-beta primer mix characterized a second PCR of 7 to 11 cycles. TCRdb ran MiXCR on the 5' RACE reads and lists one entry per CDR3 protein. The table includes about 830,000 distinct CDR3 sequences, 62% detected once. The CDR3 runs to 13 residues. Germline assignment: CDR1 SGHRS and CDR2 YFSETQ. This chain connects TRBV5-1 to TRBJ2-5, with a tentative D call TRBD2 (5 bases). TRBJ2-7 matches the DNA end more closely, so the J call is doubtful. The receptor was isolated from a man younger than 45 in good health. The sample consisted of blood. CDR3 loop: CASSVGSENEQYF. The CDR3 region has the DNA TGCGCCAGCAGCGTGGGGAGCGAGAACGAGCAGTACTTC.